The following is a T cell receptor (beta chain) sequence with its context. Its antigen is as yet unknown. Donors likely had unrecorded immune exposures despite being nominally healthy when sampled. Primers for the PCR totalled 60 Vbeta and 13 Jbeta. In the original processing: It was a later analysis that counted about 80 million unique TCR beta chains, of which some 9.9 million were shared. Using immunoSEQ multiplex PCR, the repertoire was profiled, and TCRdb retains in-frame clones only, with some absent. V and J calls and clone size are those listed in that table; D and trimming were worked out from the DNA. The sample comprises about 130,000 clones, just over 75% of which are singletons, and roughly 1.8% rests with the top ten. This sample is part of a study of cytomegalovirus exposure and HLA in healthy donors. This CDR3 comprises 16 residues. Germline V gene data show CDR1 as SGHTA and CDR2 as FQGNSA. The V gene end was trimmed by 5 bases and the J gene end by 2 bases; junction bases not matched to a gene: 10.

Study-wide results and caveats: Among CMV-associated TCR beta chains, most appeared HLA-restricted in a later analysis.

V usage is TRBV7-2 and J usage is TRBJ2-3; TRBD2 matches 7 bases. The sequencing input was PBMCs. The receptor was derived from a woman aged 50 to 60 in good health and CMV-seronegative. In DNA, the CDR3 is TGTGCCAGCAGCCCCCAGGGAGGGCGGCCCACAGATACGCAGTATTTT. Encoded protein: CASSPQGGRPTDTQYF.